This T cell receptor (beta chain) derives from a study of cytomegalovirus exposure and HLA in healthy donors. On this clone: Other DNA sequences in this specimen translate into the identical CDR3.

Researchers ran the PCR with 60 Vbeta and 13 Jbeta primers. Data came from immunoSEQ multiplex PCR; TCRdb stores just in-frame clones and leaves some out. The sample has about 120,000 clones; 75% are singletons. The sample taken for sequencing was PBMCs. The TCR was taken from a woman aged 50 to 65 in good health and CMV-seronegative.

The CDR3 DNA is TGTGCCAGCAGTTTGACTAGCGGACTCCAAGAGACCCAGTACTTC. Translated, it gives CASSLTSGLQETQYF. The chain links TRBV28 to TRBJ2-5; TRBD2 matches 9 bases. CDR3 length: 15 amino acids. The V and J ends lost 3 bases and 1 base, in that order; junction bases with no gene match: 3. Germline CDR1 reads MDHEN; CDR2 reads SYDVKM.